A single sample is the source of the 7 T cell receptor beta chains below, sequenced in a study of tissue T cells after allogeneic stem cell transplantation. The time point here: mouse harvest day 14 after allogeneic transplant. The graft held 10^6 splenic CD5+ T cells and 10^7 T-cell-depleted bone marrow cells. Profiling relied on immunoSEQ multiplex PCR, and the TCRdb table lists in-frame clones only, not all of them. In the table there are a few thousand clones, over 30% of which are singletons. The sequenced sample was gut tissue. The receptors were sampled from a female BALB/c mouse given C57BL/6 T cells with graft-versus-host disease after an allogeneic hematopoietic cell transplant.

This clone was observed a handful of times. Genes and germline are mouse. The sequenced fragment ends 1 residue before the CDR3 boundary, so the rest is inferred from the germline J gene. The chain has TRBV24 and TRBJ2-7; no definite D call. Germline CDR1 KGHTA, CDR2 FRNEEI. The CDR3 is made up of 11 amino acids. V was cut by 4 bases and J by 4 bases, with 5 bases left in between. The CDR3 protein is CASSPRYEQYF. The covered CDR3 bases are TGTGCCAGCAGTCCCAGATATGAACAGTAC.

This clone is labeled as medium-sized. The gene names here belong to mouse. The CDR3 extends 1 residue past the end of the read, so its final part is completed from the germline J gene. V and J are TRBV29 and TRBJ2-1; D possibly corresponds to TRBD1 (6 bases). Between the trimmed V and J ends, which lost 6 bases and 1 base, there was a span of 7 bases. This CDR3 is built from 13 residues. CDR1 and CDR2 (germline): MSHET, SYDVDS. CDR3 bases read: TGTGCTAGCAGCGGACAGAACTATGCTGAGCAGTTC. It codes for CASSGQNYAEQF. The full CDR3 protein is CASSGQNYAEQFF.

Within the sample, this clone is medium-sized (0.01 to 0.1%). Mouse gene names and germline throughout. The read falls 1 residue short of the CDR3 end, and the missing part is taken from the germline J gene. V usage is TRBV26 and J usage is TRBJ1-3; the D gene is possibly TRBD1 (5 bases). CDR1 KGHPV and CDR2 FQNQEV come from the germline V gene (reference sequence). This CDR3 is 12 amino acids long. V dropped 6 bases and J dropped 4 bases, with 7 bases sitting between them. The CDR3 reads CASSRTGNTLYF. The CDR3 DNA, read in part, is TGTGCCAGCAGCCGGACAGGAAATACGCTCTAT.

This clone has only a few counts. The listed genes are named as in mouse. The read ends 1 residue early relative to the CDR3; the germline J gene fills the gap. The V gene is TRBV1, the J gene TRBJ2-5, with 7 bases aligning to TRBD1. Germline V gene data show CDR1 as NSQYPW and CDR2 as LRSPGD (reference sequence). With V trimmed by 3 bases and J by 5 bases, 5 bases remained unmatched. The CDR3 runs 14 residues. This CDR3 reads CTCSAGTVPDTQYF. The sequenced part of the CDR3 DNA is TGCACCTGCAGTGCCGGGACAGTCCCAGACACCCAGTAC.

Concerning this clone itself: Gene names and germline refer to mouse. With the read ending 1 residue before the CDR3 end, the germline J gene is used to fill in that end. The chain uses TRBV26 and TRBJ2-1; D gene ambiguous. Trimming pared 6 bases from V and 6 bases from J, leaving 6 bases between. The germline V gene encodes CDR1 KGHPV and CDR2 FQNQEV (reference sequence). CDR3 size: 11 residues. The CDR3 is CASSLVAEQFF. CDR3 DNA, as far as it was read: TGTGCCAGCAGCCTCGTTGCTGAGCAGTTC.

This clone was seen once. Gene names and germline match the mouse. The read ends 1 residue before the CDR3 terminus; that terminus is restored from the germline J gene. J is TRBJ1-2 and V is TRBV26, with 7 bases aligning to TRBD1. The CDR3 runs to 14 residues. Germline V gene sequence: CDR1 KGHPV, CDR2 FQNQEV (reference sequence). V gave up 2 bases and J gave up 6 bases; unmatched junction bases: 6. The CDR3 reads CASSLGGGAPDYTF. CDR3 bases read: TGTGCCAGCAGTCTGGGAGGGGGCGCACCCGACTACACC.

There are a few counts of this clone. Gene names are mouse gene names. The CDR3 loop reads CASSRDWGSQNTLYF. The sequenced part of the CDR3 DNA is TGTGCCAGCAGCAGGGACTGGGGAAGTCAAAACACCTTGTAC. The chain is built from TRBV13-3 and TRBJ2-4, with 10 bases that match TRBD2. The CDR3 end falls 1 residue outside the read, so it is completed with the germline J gene. CDR1 NNHDY and CDR2 SYVADS come from the germline V gene. The CDR3 has 15 residues. V was pared by 5 bases and J by 0 bases, with 3 bases of the junction left unmatched. The full variable domain, with the rest looked up from reference TRBV13-3 and TRBJ2-4, is EAAVTQSPRSKVAVTGGKVTLSCHQTNNHDYMYWYRQDTGHGLRLIHYSYVADSTEKGDIPDGYKASRPSQENFSLILELASLSQTAVYFCASSRDWGSQNTLYFGAGTRLSVL.